The 25 T cell receptor beta chains below come from one sample, sequenced in a study of monozygotic twins with inflammatory bowel disease. One entry per CDR3 protein, without DNA, is what TCRdb gives after re-calling the 5' RACE reads. Its table records hundreds of thousands of distinct CDR3 sequences. The sequenced sample was blood. These receptors all stem from a human donor with ulcerative colitis or Crohn's disease, or a healthy co-twin of an affected twin (not recorded which).

The rearrangement joins TRBV4-2 to TRBJ2-1. The germline gives CDR1 LGHNA, CDR2 YNFKEQ. This CDR3 spans 15 amino acids. The CDR3 loop reads CASSQGESSYNEQFF.

This chain connects TRBV29-1 to TRBJ2-1. Germline V gene data show CDR1 as SQVTM and CDR2 as ANQGSEA. The CDR3 runs to 13 residues. The CDR3 is CSVAAVAYNEQFF.

The V call is TRBV11-2, the J call TRBJ1-6; TCRdb returns TRBD1, unconfirmable since there is no DNA. CDR3 size: 16 residues. The germline CDR1 and CDR2 sequences are SGHAT and FQNNGV. CDR3 region: CASSPTPTGKASPLHF.

This chain connects TRBV5-6 to TRBJ1-3. CDR3 length: 14 amino acids. Germline V gene data show CDR1 as SGHDT and CDR2 as YYEEEE. CDR3 amino acids: CASSLVNSGNTIYF.

The rearrangement joins TRBV20-1 to TRBJ2-3; TCRdb's D call, TRBD2, is unchecked because there is no DNA. Per the germline V gene, CDR1 is DFQATT and CDR2 is SNEGSKA (reference sequence). CDR3 length: 13 residues. The CDR3 sequence: CSGASGTTDTQYF.

This chain links TRBV4-1 with TRBJ2-7; the D gene TCRdb calls, TRBD1, cannot be checked with no DNA. The CDR3 totals 16 residues. Germline V lookup: CDR1 MGHRA, CDR2 YSYEKL. The CDR3 loop reads CASSQEGQGKVYEQYF.

The chain uses TRBV20-1 and TRBJ2-5. Germline V lookup: CDR1 DFQATT, CDR2 SNEGSKA (reference sequence). CDR3 size: 14 residues. CDR3 residues: CSAETGRAQETQYF.

V is TRBV12-3 or TRBV12-4 and J is TRBJ1-2; TCRdb's assignment of TRBD1 cannot be checked, as there is no DNA. The length of the CDR3 is 16 residues. CDR3 residues: CASSLAGQEIYYGYTF.

CDR3 amino acids: CASSSRDTDNEQFF. This chain connects TRBV5-1 to TRBJ2-1; the TCRdb call, TRBD1, lacks DNA for checking. CDR1 is SGHRS, CDR2 YFSETQ, per germline. This CDR3 comprises 14 residues.

V gene TRBV20-1 combines with J gene TRBJ2-1; the TCRdb D gene call, TRBD2, has no DNA to confirm it. CDR1 is DFQATT and CDR2 is SNEGSKA in the germline V gene (reference sequence). CDR3 length: 12 amino acids. This CDR3 is CSASAAYNEQFF.

The chain is built from TRBV5-1 and TRBJ2-3; the TRBD2 assignment by TCRdb is unverifiable without DNA. This CDR3 spans 16 amino acids. Germline lookup yields CDR1 SGHRS and CDR2 YFSETQ. Here the CDR3 reads CASSPLAGGLAVTQYF.

V is TRBV4-1 and J is TRBJ2-3; with no DNA, the TCRdb D assignment of TRBD2 cannot be verified. The CDR3 consists of 15 residues. Per the germline V gene, CDR1 is MGHRA and CDR2 is YSYEKL. The CDR3 protein is CASSQGPILADTQYF.

The chain has TRBV5-1 and TRBJ2-5; absent DNA, TCRdb's TRBD1 call cannot be checked. There are 13 residues in the CDR3. Germline-derived CDR1 and CDR2 are SGHRS and YFSETQ. CDR3: CASSPPLGETQYF. Full variable domain (outside the CDR3, taken from reference TRBV5-1 and TRBJ2-5): KAGVTQTPRYLIKTRGQQVTLSCSPISGHRSVSWYQQTPGQGLQFLFEYFSETQRNKGNFPGRFSGRQFSNSRSEMNVSTLELGDSALYLCASSPPLGETQYFGPGTRLLVL.

This sequence joins TRBV5-6 and TRBJ2-1; without DNA, the TCRdb call of TRBD1 cannot be checked. From germline, CDR1 is SGHDT and CDR2 YYEEEE. The CDR3 length is 15 residues. CDR3 protein: CASSFRDRGSGEQFF.

The rearrangement links TRBV12-3 or TRBV12-4 to TRBJ2-5; TCRdb's D call, TRBD1, is unchecked because there is no DNA. The CDR3 has 13 residues. The chain's CDR3 is CASRYRDSGTQYF.

The V and J genes are TRBV5-1 and TRBJ1-3. Germline CDR1 is SGHRS and CDR2 is YFSETQ. The CDR3 is 14 amino acids. The CDR3 is CASRFDSSGNTIYF.

V and J are TRBV19 and TRBJ2-1; TCRdb calls TRBD2, which cannot be checked without DNA. The V gene's germline CDR1 is LNHDA and CDR2 SQIVND (reference sequence). The CDR3 runs 18 residues. The CDR3 loop is CASSRVSVSFSSYNEQFF. Drawing the rest from reference TRBV19 and TRBJ2-1, the complete variable domain is DGGITQSPKYLFRKEGQNVTLSCEQNLNHDAMYWYRQDPGQGLRLIYYSQIVNDFQKGDIAEGYSVSREKKESFPLTVTSAQKNPTAFYLCASSRVSVSFSSYNEQFFGPGTRLTVL.

The rearrangement links TRBV10-3 to TRBJ2-7. There are 14 residues in the CDR3. Germline V CDR1 and CDR2: ENHRY, SYGVKD. CDR3 protein: CAIREGSSVYEQYF.

The chain is built from TRBV7-9 and TRBJ2-7; the D gene TCRdb calls, TRBD1, cannot be checked with no DNA. The CDR3 runs to 15 residues. Germline values: CDR1 SEHNR, CDR2 FQNEAQ (reference sequence). The chain's CDR3 is CASSPGQGIIYEQYF.

V and J are TRBV5-4 and TRBJ2-3; TCRdb reports TRBD1, a call that lacks DNA to check it against. The germline CDR1 and CDR2 sequences are SGHNT and YYREEE (reference sequence). CDR3 length: 14 amino acids. The chain's CDR3 is CASSSGGGADTQYF. Supplemented by reference TRBV5-4 and TRBJ2-3, the full variable domain reads ETGVTQSPTHLIKTRGQQVTLRCSSQSGHNTVSWYQQALGQGPQFIFQYYREEENGRGNFPPRFSGLQFPNYSSELNVNALELDDSALYLCASSSGGGADTQYFGPGTRLTVL.

This sequence joins TRBV19 and TRBJ1-5; TCRdb's assignment of TRBD1 cannot be checked, as there is no DNA. The CDR3 is made up of 14 amino acids. Germline assignment: CDR1 LNHDA and CDR2 SQIVND (reference sequence). The CDR3 sequence: CASSSTGLNQLQHF.

The chain couples TRBV7-9 to TRBJ1-4; TCRdb reports TRBD1, a call that lacks DNA to check it against. This CDR3 contains 16 residues. Germline loops: CDR1 SEHNR, CDR2 FQNEAQ (reference sequence). The CDR3 spells CASSSSNRGKNEKLFF.

The CDR3 here is CASSNLQGTDTQYF. V gene TRBV21-1 combines with J gene TRBJ2-3; TCRdb lists TRBD1, though no DNA is available to test this call. TRBV21-1 is described as a pseudogene. The CDR3 is 14 amino acids.

The gene calls are TRBV29-1 and TRBJ2-1; with no DNA, the TCRdb D assignment of TRBD1 cannot be verified. Germline CDR1 SQVTM, CDR2 ANQGSEA. The CDR3 sequence is 14 residues long. This CDR3 reads CSAISWTGDGEQFF.

V gene TRBV29-1 combines with J gene TRBJ2-5; the TCRdb call, TRBD2, lacks DNA for checking. The CDR3 covers 14 residues. Germline-derived CDR1 and CDR2 are SQVTM and ANQGSEA. The chain's CDR3 is CSVEGLGHQETQYF.